This TCR beta chain is from a study of shared clonotypes between healthy human individuals. Germline CDR1 and CDR2: MDHEN and SYDVKM. V shed 6 bases and J shed 5 bases, with 25 bases lying between them. The CDR3 is 17 amino acids. Authors' analysis steps: ImmunoSEQ supplied junction-only sequences lacking quality scores, so filtering was different. The method was immunoSEQ multiplex PCR; TCRdb's version includes in-frame clones alone and lacks a portion of them. V and J calls and clone size are given by that table; D and trimming were obtained from the DNA. The top ten hold 0.85% to 1% of the sample, which has 950,000 to 1,200,000 clones, approximately 75% seen once. In its sample, this clone was seen a few times.

This TCR derives from a man aged 18 to 30 in good health. Some clones in this sample may be carry-over from other donors' samples. The chain couples TRBV28 to TRBJ2-5; either TRBD1 or TRBD2 may fit D (6 bases each). Source material: memory CD4+ T cells from PBMCs. Subset meaning: CD45RA-negative fraction. CDR3 sequence reads: CASRTRRGTAGRETQYF. Here the CDR3 DNA reads TGTGCCAGCAGGACCCGGAGGGGGACGGCGGGTAGGGAGACCCAGTACTTC.